Listed below are T cell receptor beta chains from one sample, sequenced in a study of T cells after yellow fever vaccination. TCRdb processed the 5' RACE reads anew with MiXCR; each CDR3 protein has one entry. The sample has fewer than 500,000 distinct CDR3 sequences, approximately 19% seen once. The material sequenced was PBMCs, taken before the yellow fever booster vaccination. Receptors originate from a young man who received the YFV17D yellow fever vaccine. CDR3s leave out the opening cysteine and the closing phenylalanine or tryptophan. D genes are given only for firm matches.

TRBV14,TRBJ2-7,-,ASAPRQATYEQY
TRBV29-1,TRBJ2-5,-,SVESSAQETQY
TRBV9,TRBJ1-4,TRBD1,ASSPRRGQVGEKLF
TRBV20-1,TRBJ2-1,TRBD2,SAALSGGANEQF
TRBV6-5,TRBJ2-3,TRBD2,ASSSGASGSTDTQY
TRBV20-1,TRBJ2-5,TRBD1,SGVRGTGETQY
TRBV14,TRBJ2-1,-,ASSPSSSYNEQF
TRBV4-1,TRBJ2-1,TRBD2,ASSRLAGGLYNEQF
TRBV10-1,TRBJ2-1,-,ASMCPNEQF
TRBV9,TRBJ1-1,-,ASSRDAWGRRDTEAF
TRBV12-3/TRBV12-4,TRBJ2-7,TRBD1,ASSTTGYEQY
TRBV19,TRBJ1-2,TRBD1,ASSPRDSQPLSGYT
TRBV20-1,TRBJ1-1,-,SAREPGQEAF
TRBV6-5,TRBJ2-6,-,AARAEVGANVLT
TRBV5-6,TRBJ1-2,-,ASSSWTSLNYGYT
TRBV7-9,TRBJ2-1,-,ASSLEPGGGYNEQF
TRBV4-2,TRBJ2-6,-,ASSQVSGEGSGANVLT
TRBV7-2,TRBJ2-6,-,ASSLGVPSLSGANVLT
TRBV7-9,TRBJ1-2,-,ASKGRANYGYT
TRBV6-5,TRBJ2-3,-,ASSYAGRDTQY
TRBV7-9,TRBJ2-5,TRBD2,ASRYSGGQETQY
TRBV4-1,TRBJ2-4,-,ASSQVMGRGGEVNIQY
TRBV20-1,TRBJ2-1,TRBD2,SAPTGTRVNEQF
TRBV6-6,TRBJ2-7,-,ASSRLSDSYEQY
TRBV7-9,TRBJ1-4,TRBD1,ASSQPGQGREKLF
TRBV10-3,TRBJ1-4,-,AISESTDSEKLF
TRBV12-3/TRBV12-4,TRBJ1-5,TRBD1,ASRPGQGNRGPQH
TRBV9,TRBJ2-2,TRBD1,ASRTGHTGELF
TRBV7-2,TRBJ2-2,-,ASRTPGGDTGELF
TRBV7-8,TRBJ1-1,-,ASSLRALFGFEAF
TRBV6-6,TRBJ1-2,TRBD1,ASSSTGGDDGYT
TRBV12-3/TRBV12-4,TRBJ2-7,TRBD2,ASSFAAGDEQY
TRBV4-3,TRBJ1-2,-,ASSQDLGRQWGYT
TRBV7-9,TRBJ2-5,-,ASSLVRGVQETQY
TRBV6-2/TRBV6-3,TRBJ1-1,TRBD1,ASSYSGQGVPEAF
TRBV29-1,TRBJ2-3,-,SVASTDTQY
TRBV6-2/TRBV6-3,TRBJ1-2,-,ASRLDRRYGYT
TRBV2,TRBJ2-5,-,ASSLQVKGTQY
TRBV5-1,TRBJ1-4,-,ASSLASRGATNEKLF
TRBV2,TRBJ2-3,TRBD2,ASSILAGLRDTQY
TRBV2,TRBJ2-1,TRBD2,ASSETSAVNEQF
TRBV7-9,TRBJ2-5,TRBD1,ASSFFSWTGGAVFGETQY
TRBV12-3/TRBV12-4,TRBJ2-7,TRBD1,ASSGGSGQGIEQY
TRBV20-1,TRBJ2-6,TRBD1,SAAGTGKSGANVLT
TRBV7-9,TRBJ1-2,TRBD1,ASSESGGPGTGGYT
TRBV6-1,TRBJ2-5,TRBD1,ASSGTGSGETQY
TRBV4-1,TRBJ2-3,TRBD2,ASSQDSGGAWDTQY
TRBV20-1,TRBJ2-1,-,SALGGDGDEQF
TRBV9,TRBJ2-5,-,ASSDQLEETQY
TRBV27,TRBJ2-3,-,ASSLSYGGGTDTQY
TRBV7-6,TRBJ2-1,-,ASSPLAVPYNEQF
TRBV5-1,TRBJ2-1,-,ASSLDVGEGEQF
TRBV27,TRBJ1-6,TRBD1,ASSLFGRGNSPLH
TRBV6-6,TRBJ2-2,-,ASSYSANARELF
TRBV6-5,TRBJ1-1,-,ASSYSFRGSTEAF